This T cell receptor (beta chain) came from a study of T cell repertoires in cytomegalovirus infection. Across the whole study: TCR beta signatures that were public indicated CMV infection and matching HLA type.

Study-wide results and limits: The ex vivo response was dominated by HLA-C-restricted CMV-specific TCR beta clonotypes. CMV carriers with the relevant HLA were identified by cumulative public TCR beta family frequency.

This clonotype was seen ten or more times. As yet, its antigen is unknown. The V end lost 4 bases, the J end lost 6 bases, and 12 bases lay between the germline ends. CDR1 and CDR2 (germline): SQVTM, ANQGSEA. This CDR3 contains 12 residues. TCRdb redid the calling of the reads with MiXCR, one entry per CDR3 protein. The sample contains around 210,000 distinct CDR3 sequences, 6% to 8% of which appear only once. Material for sequencing was PBMCs. The TCR comes from a human donor in good health (CMV status not recorded). Some clones in this sample may be carry-over from other donors' samples. This chain uses TRBV29-1 with TRBJ2-5, with D possibly matching TRBD2 (5 bases). DNA for the CDR3: TGCAGCGTTGTAGCGTCAAGAAAGACCCAGTACTTC. Encoded protein: CSVVASRKTQYF.